This T cell receptor (beta chain) was found in a study of cytomegalovirus exposure and HLA in healthy donors (dated by TCRdb to 2016 to 2017). About the full investigation: An earlier analysis of some 600 of the donors reported under 300 Gb of sequence data and roughly 120 million unique TCR beta sequences obtained from around 180 million T cells. An early release covering over 500 HLA-typed donors comprised approximately 300 gigabases of sequencing data and roughly 85 million unique TCR sequences. Of the roughly 400 genotyped donors, about 84% fell in the genetic ancestry cluster associated with self-reported Caucasian donors. The study aimed to test whether cataloging public T cell receptors could reveal signatures of past pathogen exposure. The study used immunosequencing to profile the T cell repertoires of several hundred subjects and linked those repertoires to cytomegalovirus serostatus. Along with the approximately 620-subject first cohort, a separate validation cohort of over a hundred different subjects was used. To predict cytomegalovirus infection status, the study brought together high-throughput TCR immunosequencing, statistical association of individual TCRs with disease status, and machine learning. A later analysis re-examined previously published TCR beta repertoires from around 670 donors and added high-resolution HLA genotyping to investigate patterns of TCR occurrence. Rather than using new phenotypic data, the later analysis identified candidate immune exposures from TCR beta sequences and from how often those sequences occurred across donors. An earlier analysis of around 580 of the donors used high-throughput TCR beta sequencing to judge whether each TCR beta V gene segment behaved as functional or pseudogenic. Donor age, sex, ethnicity and CMV serostatus were collected together with the repertoire data. In a later genetic analysis, genome-wide SNP genotypes for about three fifths of the roughly 670 donors were used, and that subset was treated as a discovery cohort. All discovery cohort repertoires had been generated on a single sequencing platform. Class I and class II HLA loci were covered by the typing at four-digit resolution. The number of typed donors differed by locus: about 620-630 for A, B, C, DRB1 and DQB1; approximately 540 for DQA1; 600 to 610 for DPA1; and around 490 for DPB1. Roughly five DR-DQ haplotypes were treated as single units for association and clustering because of strong linkage in the cohort. Among roughly 370 genotyped donors of the cohort, an average of roughly 240,000 unique TCR beta nucleotide sequences were sequenced per donor, 15% to 20% of them non-productive.

The cohort consisted of more than 650 healthy bone marrow donors. At the time of sampling, all cohort members were nominally healthy, though unrecorded immune exposures were likely present. The donor was CMV seronegative and belonged to the group of 352 seronegative cohort members. Each donor provided a peripheral blood sample, and peripheral blood mononuclear cells were used for TCR beta sequencing. The Qiagen DNeasy Blood Extraction Kit was used to extract genomic DNA from the blood cell samples. Libraries were made using the immunoSEQ multiplex PCR assay. For the multiplex PCR, a mixture combining 60 forward primers for TCR Vbeta segments and 13 reverse primers for TCR Jbeta segments was used. Amplification of the CDR3 region of rearranged TCR beta genes was performed with a multiplex PCR assay on genomic DNA. Amplified TCR beta libraries were sequenced as 87-base-pair reads on the Illumina HiSeq System. The study's processing was this. A later analysis tallied tens of millions of unique TCR beta chains across the 666 repertoires, and about 10 million of those chains were shared by two or more donors. To remove PCR and sequencing errors, raw reads were error-corrected and collapsed into unique sequences using a nearest-neighbor algorithm that merged closely related sequences. CDR3 sequences were aligned to IMGT reference sequences to assign V, D and J gene segments. For a sequence to be retained, at least a six-nucleotide match to both a V gene segment and a J gene segment was required. A rearrangement was called productive if the CDR3 had no stop codons and remained in frame with V and J, and every other rearrangement was called non-productive. CDR3 was defined according to IMGT convention as the region running from the second conserved V-encoded cysteine to the conserved J-encoded phenylalanine. The earlier analysis of 587 of the donors excluded sequences that lacked an unambiguous match to a single V gene segment. In an earlier analysis of around 590 of the donors, a V segment was called functional when productive rearrangements were above 56.7%, and segregating when the standard deviation between donors exceeded 5%. A statistical classification framework was built for diagnosing cytomegalovirus status from the catalog of TCR beta chain sequences. In a later analysis, TCR nucleotide sequences were compared against IMGT/GENE-DB human TR gene sequences so that V and J genes could be assigned. A later analysis assigned CDR3 sequences and most-parsimonious VDJ recombination scenarios with the TCRdist pipeline. A later analysis defined each TCR beta chain by its CDR3 amino acid sequence plus V-gene family, and excluded reads lacking a unique V-gene family. As a way to deal with suspected cross-contamination and a sequencing artifact, a later analysis dropped nearly 600 nucleotide sequences that were highly shared and had low generation probability. For each public chain, a later analysis derived a clonal expansion index from normalized ranks of inferred template counts within each repertoire. In a later analysis, generation probabilities were computed using a VDJ recombination model fitted to out-of-frame rearrangements, and the results were checked against IGoR. In a later analysis, TCR-TCR, TCR-HLA and TCR-CMV co-occurrence was scored with hypergeometric tests, and a repertoire-size bias correction was applied to TCR pairs. A later analysis estimated false discovery rates by permuting HLA or CMV assignments 20 times. In a later analysis, co-occurring TCRs were grouped with DBSCAN, and TCRdist sequence similarity was added when clustering was performed within HLA-allele-positive subsets. For co-occurrence clustering, repertoires with fewer than 30,000 or more than 120,000 public chains were excluded, along with five repertoires with anomalous nucleotide sharing. Drawn from immuneACCESS, this table holds only the in-frame rearrangements with V and J called that TCRdb kept. Clones are partly lost; checked studies trace under half to an unresolved V gene and leave the rest unexplained. V and J calls plus clone size are reproduced from that table; the DNA served to infer D and trimming. The sample yields about 160,000 clones; 85% were counted once. 1% of the sample belongs to the ten largest clones.

The CDR3 numbers 13 residues from cysteine through phenylalanine. Only the CDR3 portion is preserved as DNA: 39 bases, with reading frame beginning at the first base. V sheds 6 bases and J sheds 6 bases, leaving 12 bases between their ends. In the germline V gene, CDR1 corresponds to MNHNS and CDR2 to SASEGT. This clone was detected only once. This receptor's antigen is unknown. No much larger clone exists at a distance of one base, and base qualities are not known. Study-wide findings and limitations: Some IMGT-functional V segments, including TRBV6-2 and TRBV6-3, could not be told apart with the 87-base-pair reads, so those segments were excluded. An association between a missense DCLRE1C variant and V-gene and J-gene trimming of TCR beta chains was found in a later genetic analysis and replicated in an independent cohort. The classifier was reported to diagnose cytomegalovirus status with high specificity and sensitivity in both the original and validation cohorts. Strong co-occurrence of HLA alleles, especially DR and DQ, made assigning TCR associations to individual alleles difficult. A later analysis found that HLA-associated TCR beta chains were more clonally expanded and had lower generation probabilities than equally common non-associated chains. The only immune exposure information available for the cohort was CMV serostatus. A group of highly shared sequence variants was considered likely to be a technical artifact of the sequencing pipeline. While some public TCRs were present in many individuals, most TCR sequences turned up only very rarely across donors. A later analysis associated about 18,000 TCR beta sequences with specific HLA alleles at a false discovery rate of 0.05. Three of the identified cytomegalovirus-associated TCR beta chains were confirmed in vitro to be specific for cytomegalovirus antigens. In a later analysis, TCR association rates were found to vary across HLA loci, with the most associated TCRs seen for DRB1 alleles and the fewest for HLA-C alleles. A later analysis reported that several top co-occurrence clusters appeared linked to parvovirus B19, influenza, CMV and Epstein-Barr virus. Because some donors lacked HLA typing at each locus, the association tests relied only on the typed subset. The study gave a list of more than 150 TCR beta chains associated with cytomegalovirus. A later genetic analysis reported fewer N-insertions in productive TCRs among donors in an Asian-associated ancestry cluster than the roughly 720-donor mean. The authors suggested that the approach could potentially be extended to other disease states and immunological phenotypes. In this cohort, only TCR beta chains were sequenced, and detectable features were limited by the absence of alpha or paired-chain data. The presence/absence analyses assumed that sequencing depth was roughly uniform across donors, and that assumption may not be true. Linkage disequilibrium might explain the correlated functional status among segregating V segments, but an unknown experimental factor could not be ruled out. A further reported finding was that TCR beta sequences accurately predicted the HLA-A and HLA-B alleles for most subjects in the first cohort. In an earlier analysis of about 550 of the donors, most TCR beta V segments were observed in productive rearrangements about 87% or about 30% of the time, broadly matching IMGT annotations. Seventeen rarely observed V segments, including chromosome 9 orphons, were excluded from the earlier analysis of a few hundred of the donors because counts were too low. In a later analysis, most CMV-associated TCR beta chains were found to appear HLA-restricted, with HLA associations seemingly driven largely by CMV exposure.

The sequence links TRBV6-1 to TRBJ1-5, with no confidently assigned D gene. Material for sequencing was PBMCs. This TCR was sampled from a boy aged 2-15 years in good health and CMV-seronegative. The DNA sequence is TGTGCCAGCAGCCCGCTTGGGAGTCAGCCCCAGCATTTT. Protein translation: CASSPLGSQPQHF.